This TCR beta chain was documented in a study of T cells in Graves' hyperthyroidism and ophthalmopathy. General study points: Most clonotypes that expanded in the thyroid above 0.001 also showed up in blood.

Trimming took 2 bases from V and 9 from J; bases not matched to a gene: 11. The CDR3 is made up of 17 amino acids. Germline values: CDR1 MNHNS, CDR2 SASEGT. Using RNA transcripts as the source, TCR beta CDR3 regions were amplified. An initial round of RT-PCR targeting the TCR CDR3 relied on the HTBI primer set. TCRdb re-called the multiplex PCR reads with MiXCR, one entry per CDR3 protein. The sample yields hundreds of thousands of distinct CDR3 sequences, 15% to 18% seen once. For this clonotype: Its antigen is undetermined.

It was considered stable Graves' hyperthyroidism when ophthalmopathy did not progress within 18 months. Lactation, pregnancy, other autoimmune disease or uncontrolled infection excluded patients. Each 10 ml fresh peripheral blood draw supplied the PBMCs. The sequence was obtained from a woman aged 18-30 years with Graves' hyperthyroidism. The sequenced material came from blood. The V call is TRBV6-1, the J call TRBJ1-6; 9 nucleotides match TRBD1. In DNA, the CDR3 is TGTGCCAGCAGTGAAAGGGGAGGGACAGGGCAGAGTTCACCCCTCCACTTT. Translating gives CASSERGGTGQSSPLHF.